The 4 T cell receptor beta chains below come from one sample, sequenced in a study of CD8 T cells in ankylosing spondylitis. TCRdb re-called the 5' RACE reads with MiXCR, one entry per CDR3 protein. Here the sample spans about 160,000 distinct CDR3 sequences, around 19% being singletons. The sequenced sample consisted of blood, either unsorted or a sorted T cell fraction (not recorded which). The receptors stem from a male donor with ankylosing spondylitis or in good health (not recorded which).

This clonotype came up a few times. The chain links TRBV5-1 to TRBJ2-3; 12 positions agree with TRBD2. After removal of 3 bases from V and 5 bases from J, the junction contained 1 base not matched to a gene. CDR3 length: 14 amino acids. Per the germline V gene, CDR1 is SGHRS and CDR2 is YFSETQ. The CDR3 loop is CASSSLAGGDTQYF. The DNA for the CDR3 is TGCGCCAGCAGCTCACTAGCGGGAGGAGATACGCAGTATTTT.

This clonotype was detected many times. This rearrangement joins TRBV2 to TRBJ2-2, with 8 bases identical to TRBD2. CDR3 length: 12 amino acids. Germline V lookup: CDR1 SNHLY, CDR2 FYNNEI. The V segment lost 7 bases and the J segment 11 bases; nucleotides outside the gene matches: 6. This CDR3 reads CASNSAGVELFF. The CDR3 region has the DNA TGTGCCAGCAATTCAGCGGGAGTTGAGCTGTTTTTT.

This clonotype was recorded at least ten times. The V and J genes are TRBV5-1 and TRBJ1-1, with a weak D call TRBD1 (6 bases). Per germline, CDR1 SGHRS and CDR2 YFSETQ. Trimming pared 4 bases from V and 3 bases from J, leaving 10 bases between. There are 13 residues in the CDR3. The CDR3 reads CASSLGADTEAFF. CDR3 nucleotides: TGCGCCAGCAGCCTGGGGGCGGACACTGAAGCTTTCTTT.

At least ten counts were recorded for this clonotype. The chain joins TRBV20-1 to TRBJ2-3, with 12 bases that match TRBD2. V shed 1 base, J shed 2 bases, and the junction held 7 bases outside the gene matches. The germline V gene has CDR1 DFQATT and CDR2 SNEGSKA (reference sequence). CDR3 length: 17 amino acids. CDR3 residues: CSARASGRASNTDTQYF. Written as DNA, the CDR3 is TGCAGTGCTAGAGCTAGCGGGAGGGCGTCGAACACAGATACGCAGTATTTT.